This paragraph reports one T cell receptor beta chain. What it binds is not known. Cultured CD4+ T cells had their DNA profiled by the Oncomine TCR Beta short-read assay. The template was genomic DNA from cultured CD4+ T cells. TCRdb itself ran the PCR reads through MiXCR, one entry per CDR3 protein. The sample has some 3,900 distinct CDR3 sequences, roughly 77% seen once; the top ten hold less than 40%. The CDR3 totals 14 residues. The germline CDR1 and CDR2 sequences are MNHNS and SASEGT. V dropped 6 bases and J dropped 5 bases, with 11 bases sitting between them. The data were obtained in a study of vaccination and CD4 T cells after COVID-19. As to treatment: approximately nine-day PBMC culture with coronavirus spike peptide pools or control peptides (ViraFEST assay). Gathering of the CD4+ T cells, from the unexposed donor, took place before the COVID-19 pandemic (2011-2018). T cells were expanded with peptide pools, and expanded clonotypes were identified by TCR sequencing.

Sequencing was performed on CD4+ T cells from blood, cultured in vitro. The genes are TRBV6-1 and TRBJ1-6, with unresolved D. The sequence was obtained from a human donor in good health. The CDR3 region is CASRSFTDNSPLHF. The CDR3 DNA sequence: TGTGCCAGCAGATCCTTTACCGATAATTCACCCCTCCACTTT.